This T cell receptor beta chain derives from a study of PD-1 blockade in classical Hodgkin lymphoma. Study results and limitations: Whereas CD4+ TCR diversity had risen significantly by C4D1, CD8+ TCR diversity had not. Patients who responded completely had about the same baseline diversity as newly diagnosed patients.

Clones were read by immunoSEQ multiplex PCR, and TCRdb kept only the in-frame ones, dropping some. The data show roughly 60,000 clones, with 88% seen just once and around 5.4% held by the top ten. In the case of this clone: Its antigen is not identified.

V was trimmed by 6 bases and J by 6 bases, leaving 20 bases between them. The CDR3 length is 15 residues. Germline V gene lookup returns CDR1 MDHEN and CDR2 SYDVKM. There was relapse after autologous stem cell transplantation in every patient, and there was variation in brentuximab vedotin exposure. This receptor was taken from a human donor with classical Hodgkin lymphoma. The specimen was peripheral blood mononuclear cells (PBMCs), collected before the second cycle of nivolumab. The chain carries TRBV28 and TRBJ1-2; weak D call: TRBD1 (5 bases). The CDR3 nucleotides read TGTGCCAGCAGGCCCACCAGGGCCCCTTTCCATGGCTACACCTTC. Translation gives CASRPTRAPFHGYTF.